This record concerns one T cell receptor beta chain sequence. Its antigen is still unknown. This CDR3 spans 14 amino acids. CDR1 is SGHVS and CDR2 is FQNEAQ in the germline V gene. The V and J ends lost 3 bases and 5 bases, in that order; junction bases with no gene match: 4. Sequencing was performed with immunoSEQ multiplex PCR; in TCRdb, only in-frame clones are kept and a portion is missing. The sample has a few hundred thousand clones; roughly 86% are singletons. These data are taken from a study of Ad26.COV2.S vaccination and SARS-CoV-2 variants. About the study: As a participant in COV1001, the donor was in the Ad26.COV2.S trial arm. General study results and limits: Spike-specific TCR breadth was greater after Ad26.COV2.S than placebo. The breadth of spike-specific CD8+ and CD4+ T cell responses after vaccination was reportedly substantial. Breadth of non-spike TCRs did not differ between vaccinees and placebo recipients.

The treatment here: some 19 received Ad26.COV2.S at low or high dose, single or two shots; 5 received placebo; per-sample allocation not given. Sampling was done on day 63 after the first vaccine or placebo injection. The sequence was collected from a person between 18 and 60 years old who received the Ad26.COV2.S COVID-19 vaccine or a placebo. Specimen: peripheral blood, collected in a trial of Ad26.COV2.S vaccine versus placebo. This sequence joins TRBV7-8 and TRBJ2-7, with 10 bases that match TRBD1. The CDR3 DNA is TGTGCCAGCAGCTTGAGGACAGGGGGGGACGAGCAGTACTTC. Translation gives CASSLRTGGDEQYF.